This T cell receptor (beta chain) was obtained from a study of T cells after yellow fever vaccination. Study-level background: Low-cell-number fractions underwent preparation using SMART-Seq v4 Ultra Low Input. Whole-study findings and limits: Reappearing after the booster were most of the clones from primary vaccination (about 96% CD4, about 87% CD8). From the bulk population, abundant clonotypes could contaminate and appear within FACS-sorted repertoires.

Researchers made TCR cDNA using 5'RACE template switching, and this step added a universal primer site and UMIs. MiXCR, applied by TCRdb to the 5' RACE reads, yields one record per CDR3 protein. The sample lists a few hundred thousand distinct CDR3 sequences; less than 20% were seen once. CDR1 and CDR2 from the germline V gene are LGHNA and YSLEER. With 4 bases removed from V and 3 bases from J, the gap between germline ends came to 15 bases. The CDR3 is 15 amino acids. This clonotype was seen a handful of times. Its target is not known. The source of this sequence is a man younger than 35 who received the YFV17D yellow fever vaccine. The chain recombines TRBV4-3 with TRBJ1-1; no definite D call. The material was PBMCs, obtained 5 days after the first yellow fever vaccination. For the CDR3, the DNA is TGCGCCAGCAGCCGAAACGGAGGGCTGGACACTGAAGCTTTCTTT. It codes for CASSRNGGLDTEAFF.